This TCR beta chain stems from a study of vaccination and CD4 T cells after COVID-19. Study-level information: Six males and four females, two Hispanic, made up the convalescents.

This CDR3 contains 13 residues. The V and J ends lost 4 bases and 7 bases respectively, with 11 bases between them. The germline V gene encodes CDR1 MNHEY and CDR2 SVGAGI. Treatment described: roughly nine-day PBMC culture with coronavirus spike peptide pools or control peptides (ViraFEST assay). On days 3 and 7, half the medium was swapped for fresh IL-2-containing medium. This clonotype came up a few times. Its antigen remains unidentified. Cultured CD4+ T-cell DNA underwent Oncomine TCR Beta short-read sequencing. TCRdb reprocessed the PCR reads with MiXCR, giving one entry per CDR3 protein. The profile covers about 17,000 distinct CDR3 sequences, with 45% to 65% appearing a single time and approximately 10% taken by the ten largest.

The sequenced sample consisted of CD4+ T cells from blood, cultured in vitro. The sequence was obtained from a human donor who had recovered from COVID-19. This chain joins TRBV6-5 and TRBJ1-5; D remains unclear. The chain's CDR3 is CASSLGREQPQHF. CDR3 in DNA: TGTGCCAGCAGTTTAGGAAGGGAGCAGCCCCAGCATTTT.